Listed below are T cell receptor beta chains from one sample, sequenced in a study of response to subunit inactivated influenza vaccine. Each CDR3 protein is one row after TCRdb ran MiXCR on the RT-PCR reads. The data contain approximately 570,000 distinct CDR3 sequences, about 7.6% of them seen just once; the ten biggest clones take up 10% to 15%. The sample in question was PBMCs from blood, obtained approximately 25 months after vaccination. The receptors come from a man in his fifties or sixties who received an inactivated influenza vaccine. CDR3s include the opening cysteine and the closing phenylalanine or tryptophan. Each record gives: J gene, clone size, V gene, D gene, CDR3 protein, CDR3 DNA. A D gene is named only where the DNA matches it firmly. Clone size is shown for a subset of rows, as once, few, many or a class of expanded clone.

j_gene: TRBJ1-5
abundance: .
v_gene: TRBV10-3
d_gene: .
CDR3aa: CAISAGTQSNQPQHF
CDR3nt: TGTGCCATCAGTGCGGGGACACAGAGCAATCAGCCCCAGCATTTT

j_gene: TRBJ2-7
abundance: many
v_gene: TRBV11-1
d_gene: .
CDR3aa: CASSSIFEARQDRKLYEQYF
CDR3nt: TGTGCCAGCAGCTCGATATTTGAGGCCCGGCAGGACCGTAAACTCTACGAGCAGTACTTC

j_gene: TRBJ1-4
abundance: many
v_gene: TRBV5-1
d_gene: TRBD1
CDR3aa: CASSQGDSTNEKLFF
CDR3nt: TGCGCCAGCTCACAGGGGGATTCAACTAATGAAAAACTGTTTTTT

j_gene: TRBJ1-5
abundance: few
v_gene: TRBV20-1
d_gene: TRBD1
CDR3aa: CSARKGQGSNQPQHF
CDR3nt: TGCAGTGCTAGAAAGGGACAGGGTAGCAATCAGCCCCAGCATTTT

j_gene: TRBJ1-1
abundance: few
v_gene: TRBV6-2/TRBV6-3
d_gene: .
CDR3aa: CASRATGNTEAFF
CDR3nt: TGTGCCAGCAGGGCCACGGGGAACACTGAAGCTTTCTTT

j_gene: TRBJ1-1
abundance: few
v_gene: TRBV5-5
d_gene: .
CDR3aa: CASSLVRQPNTEAFF
CDR3nt: TGTGCCAGCAGCTTGGTTAGGCAGCCGAACACTGAAGCTTTCTTT

j_gene: TRBJ1-2
abundance: few
v_gene: TRBV5-8
d_gene: .
CDR3aa: CASSLGQGLHYGYTF
CDR3nt: TGTGCCAGCAGCTTGGGGCAGGGGTTACACTATGGCTACACCTTC

j_gene: TRBJ2-2
abundance: many
v_gene: TRBV4-3
d_gene: .
CDR3aa: CASSQEVRQNTGELFF
CDR3nt: TGCGCCAGCAGCCAAGAAGTACGGCAGAACACCGGGGAGCTGTTTTTT

j_gene: TRBJ1-2
abundance: .
v_gene: TRBV10-3
d_gene: .
CDR3aa: CAISESGLPYRYTF
CDR3nt: TGTGCCATCAGTGAGTCGGGACTGCCTTATCGCTACACCTTC

j_gene: TRBJ1-2
abundance: few
v_gene: TRBV2
d_gene: .
CDR3aa: CASNLGRTYGYTF
CDR3nt: TGTGCCAGCAATCTCGGACGGACGTATGGCTACACCTTC

j_gene: TRBJ2-2
abundance: few
v_gene: TRBV6-5
d_gene: TRBD1
CDR3aa: CASSYMTGGDGELFF
CDR3nt: TGTGCCAGCAGTTATATGACAGGGGGGGACGGGGAGCTGTTTTTT

j_gene: TRBJ1-2
abundance: many
v_gene: TRBV15
d_gene: .
CDR3aa: CATSRDSQVNYGYTF
CDR3nt: TGTGCCACCAGCAGAGATTCTCAGGTGAACTATGGCTACACCTTC

j_gene: TRBJ2-1
abundance: many
v_gene: TRBV5-6
d_gene: .
CDR3aa: CASSLDIAYNEQFF
CDR3nt: TGTGCCAGCAGCTTGGACATCGCCTACAATGAGCAGTTCTTC

j_gene: TRBJ2-7
abundance: many
v_gene: TRBV10-3
d_gene: .
CDR3aa: CAISESSDEQYF
CDR3nt: TGTGCCATCAGTGAGTCGTCTGACGAGCAGTACTTC

j_gene: TRBJ2-1
abundance: few
v_gene: TRBV10-3
d_gene: .
CDR3aa: CAISEVRYNEQFF
CDR3nt: TGTGCCATCAGTGAGGTCAGGTACAATGAGCAGTTCTTC

j_gene: TRBJ2-3
abundance: medium-sized
v_gene: TRBV29-1
d_gene: .
CDR3aa: CSVELVADTQYF
CDR3nt: TGCAGCGTTGAACTAGTCGCAGATACGCAGTATTTT

j_gene: TRBJ2-1
abundance: many
v_gene: TRBV9
d_gene: .
CDR3aa: CASSVRPGPEGHNEQFF
CDR3nt: TGTGCCAGCAGCGTCAGGCCGGGGCCCGAAGGGCACAATGAGCAGTTCTTC

j_gene: TRBJ2-7
abundance: few
v_gene: TRBV29-1
d_gene: .
CDR3aa: CSVYDMGRYEQYF
CDR3nt: TGCAGCGTTTACGACATGGGTCGTTACGAGCAGTACTTC

j_gene: TRBJ2-2
abundance: many
v_gene: TRBV5-1
d_gene: TRBD2
CDR3aa: CASSAGTSNTGELFF
CDR3nt: TGCGCCAGCAGCGCCGGGACTAGCAACACCGGGGAGCTGTTTTTT

j_gene: TRBJ2-1
abundance: few
v_gene: TRBV2
d_gene: .
CDR3aa: CASTGNAYNEQFF
CDR3nt: TGTGCCAGCACCGGGAACGCCTACAATGAGCAGTTCTTC

j_gene: TRBJ2-1
abundance: .
v_gene: TRBV6-5
d_gene: .
CDR3aa: CASSYSMGIVFF
CDR3nt: TGTGCCAGCAGTTACTCGATGGGAATCGTGTTCTTC

j_gene: TRBJ1-5
abundance: few
v_gene: TRBV6-2/TRBV6-3
d_gene: .
CDR3aa: CASSTDRIGNQPQHF
CDR3nt: TGTGCCAGCAGTACCGACAGGATAGGCAATCAGCCCCAGCATTTT

j_gene: TRBJ1-6
abundance: few
v_gene: TRBV20-1
d_gene: .
CDR3aa: CSARDPQVYNSPLHF
CDR3nt: TGCAGTGCTAGAGATCCACAGGTCTATAATTCACCCCTCCACTTT

j_gene: TRBJ2-7
abundance: many
v_gene: TRBV28
d_gene: .
CDR3aa: CASSFTLRGLSYEQYF
CDR3nt: TGTGCCAGCAGTTTTACCCTTAGAGGCCTCTCCTACGAGCAGTACTTC

j_gene: TRBJ2-2
abundance: .
v_gene: TRBV11-3
d_gene: .
CDR3aa: CASSLGWAGELFF
CDR3nt: TGTGCCAGCAGCTTAGGGTGGGCCGGGGAGCTGTTTTTT

j_gene: TRBJ2-2
abundance: few
v_gene: TRBV19
d_gene: .
CDR3aa: CASSQTGGTFHTGELFF
CDR3nt: TGTGCCAGTAGTCAAACTGGGGGGACCTTTCACACCGGGGAGCTGTTTTTT

j_gene: TRBJ1-1
abundance: many
v_gene: TRBV4-1
d_gene: TRBD1
CDR3aa: CASSVRQGNTEAFF
CDR3nt: TGCGCCAGCAGCGTTCGACAGGGGAACACTGAAGCTTTCTTT

j_gene: TRBJ2-1
abundance: .
v_gene: TRBV29-1
d_gene: .
CDR3aa: CSVEDPPDEQFF
CDR3nt: TGCAGCGTTGAAGATCCCCCGGATGAGCAGTTCTTC

j_gene: TRBJ2-3
abundance: .
v_gene: TRBV12-3/TRBV12-4
d_gene: TRBD2
CDR3aa: CASSGLAGGLRTQYF
CDR3nt: TGTGCCAGCAGTGGACTAGCGGGGGGGCTGCGTACGCAGTATTTT

j_gene: TRBJ2-3
abundance: many
v_gene: TRBV5-1
d_gene: TRBD1
CDR3aa: CASSSQGASGTDTQYF
CDR3nt: TGCGCCAGCAGCTCCCAGGGGGCTAGCGGCACAGATACGCAGTATTTT

j_gene: TRBJ2-2
abundance: many
v_gene: TRBV3-1
d_gene: TRBD1
CDR3aa: CASSRGTGGELFF
CDR3nt: TGTGCCAGCAGCCGGGGGACAGGGGGCGAACTGTTTTTT

j_gene: TRBJ2-3
abundance: few
v_gene: TRBV12-3/TRBV12-4
d_gene: .
CDR3aa: CASSLIADDTDTQYF
CDR3nt: TGTGCCAGCAGTTTAATAGCGGATGACACAGATACGCAGTATTTT

j_gene: TRBJ1-6
abundance: .
v_gene: TRBV11-2
d_gene: TRBD1
CDR3aa: CASSRTGLAYNSPLHF
CDR3nt: TGTGCCAGCAGCCGGACAGGTCTCGCCTATAATTCACCCCTCCACTTT

j_gene: TRBJ2-3
abundance: many
v_gene: TRBV18
d_gene: .
CDR3aa: CASSSRGILTDTQYF
CDR3nt: TGTGCCAGCTCATCAAGGGGGATACTCACAGATACGCAGTATTTT

j_gene: TRBJ1-2
abundance: few
v_gene: TRBV30
d_gene: TRBD1
CDR3aa: CAWTRIQGVGYTF
CDR3nt: TGTGCCTGGACCCGAATACAGGGGGTTGGCTACACCTTC

j_gene: TRBJ2-2
abundance: .
v_gene: TRBV12-3/TRBV12-4
d_gene: TRBD2
CDR3aa: CASSFRLAANTGELFF
CDR3nt: TGTGCCAGCAGTTTCAGGCTAGCGGCGAACACCGGGGAGCTGTTTTTT

j_gene: TRBJ1-1
abundance: few
v_gene: TRBV2
d_gene: .
CDR3aa: CASSETAPAAFF
CDR3nt: TGTGCCAGCAGCGAGACAGCCCCCGCGGCTTTCTTT

j_gene: TRBJ2-5
abundance: many
v_gene: TRBV7-2
d_gene: .
CDR3aa: CASSLGAETQYF
CDR3nt: TGTGCCAGCAGCTTAGGTGCGGAGACCCAGTACTTC

j_gene: TRBJ1-1
abundance: .
v_gene: TRBV12-3/TRBV12-4
d_gene: .
CDR3aa: CASSLGTPLGTEAFF
CDR3nt: TGTGCCAGCAGTCTCGGGACTCCCCTGGGTACTGAAGCTTTCTTT

j_gene: TRBJ2-7
abundance: .
v_gene: TRBV4-1
d_gene: TRBD1
CDR3aa: CASSQAGTGALEQYF
CDR3nt: TGCGCCAGCAGCCAAGCTGGGACAGGGGCCCTCGAGCAGTACTTC

j_gene: TRBJ2-4
abundance: few
v_gene: TRBV20-1
d_gene: .
CDR3aa: CSASLPGFSKNIQYF
CDR3nt: TGCAGTGCTAGTTTGCCAGGCTTTTCCAAAAACATTCAGTACTTC